This T cell receptor beta chain was captured by sequencing in a study of blood T cell repertoires in COVID-19. Study details: PBMCs, B-cell-depleted T cells, or T cells were the source of the cDNA or gDNA that made up the material.

The length of the CDR3 is 15 residues. The germline gives CDR1 LGHNA, CDR2 YNFKEQ. J was trimmed by 3 bases and V by 1 base; bases with no gene match: 5. As processed by the authors: Estimation of nucleated cell counts relied on the amplification of reference gene primers. Here immunoSEQ multiplex PCR was the method, and the copy in TCRdb shows in-frame clones only, minus some. V and J calls and clone size follow that table, whereas D and trimming were derived from the DNA. The table shows under 150,000 clones, with around four fifths occurring only once. The sequenced material came from peripheral blood. This receptor was taken from a man aged 25 to 45 with acute or convalescent COVID-19. The genes are TRBV4-2 and TRBJ1-1; 7 bases fit TRBD1. CDR3 bases: TGTGCCAGCAGCCAAGTATTAACAGGGGACACTGAAGCTTTCTTT. Protein: CASSQVLTGDTEAFF.